This T cell receptor beta chain was sequenced for a study of PD-L1 blockade in urothelial cancer. Study at large: Patients had been given 0 to 3 earlier chemotherapy regimens. Samples came from 3 weeks, at the second dose, and 6 weeks into treatment. Overall study findings and caveats: Pretreatment peripheral blood TCR clonality that fell below the median predicted better survival among the patients studied. Tumor-linked clones in blood grew more by 3 weeks in durable-benefit patients.

The CDR3 contains 12 residues. Germline V gives CDR1 SGHVS, CDR2 FNYEAQ. V was clipped by 4 bases and J by 3 bases, with 5 bases between them. This clone showed up just once. What it recognizes is unknown. The assay was immunoSEQ multiplex PCR, and TCRdb's table has in-frame clones only and misses some. The sample lists approximately 46,000 clones, 87% occurring once. This clonotype was sampled from a man in his fifties or sixties with urothelial cancer. The V and J genes are TRBV7-6 and TRBJ2-3; D gene uncertain. This material consisted of PBMCs, taken around atezolizumab (anti-PD-L1) treatment. CDR3 nucleotide sequence: TGTGCCAGCAGCTCCCTTACAGATACGCAGTATTTT. As protein: CASSSLTDTQYF.